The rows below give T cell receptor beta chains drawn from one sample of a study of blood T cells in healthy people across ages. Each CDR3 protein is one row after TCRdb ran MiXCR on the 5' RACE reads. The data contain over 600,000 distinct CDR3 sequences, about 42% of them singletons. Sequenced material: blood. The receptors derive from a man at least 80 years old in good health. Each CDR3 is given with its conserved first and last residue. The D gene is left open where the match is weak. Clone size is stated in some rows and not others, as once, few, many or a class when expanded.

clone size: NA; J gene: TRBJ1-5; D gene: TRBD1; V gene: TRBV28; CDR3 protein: CASSSYRGGQPQHF; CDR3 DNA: TGTGCCAGCAGTTCCTACAGGGGGGGACAGCCCCAGCATTTT
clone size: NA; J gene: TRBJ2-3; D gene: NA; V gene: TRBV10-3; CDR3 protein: CAISLKGHTDTQYF; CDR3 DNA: TGTGCCATCAGTTTAAAGGGACACACAGATACGCAGTATTTT
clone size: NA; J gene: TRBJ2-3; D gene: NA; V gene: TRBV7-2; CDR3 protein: CASSLPGLGTDTQYF; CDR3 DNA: TGTGCCAGCAGCTTACCAGGGTTGGGCACAGATACGCAGTATTTT
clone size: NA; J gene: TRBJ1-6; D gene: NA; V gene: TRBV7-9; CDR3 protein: CASSLTVANSPLHF; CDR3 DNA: TGTGCCAGCAGCTTGACAGTGGCGAATTCACCCCTCCACTTT
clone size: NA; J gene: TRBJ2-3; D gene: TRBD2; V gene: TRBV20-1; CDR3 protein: CSASEGPGLVWNTQYF; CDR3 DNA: TGCAGTGCTAGTGAAGGACCGGGACTAGTATGGAATACGCAGTATTTT
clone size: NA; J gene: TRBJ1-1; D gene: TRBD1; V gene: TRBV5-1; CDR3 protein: CASSWGQPNTEAFF; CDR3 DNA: TGCGCCAGCAGCTGGGGACAGCCGAACACTGAAGCTTTCTTT
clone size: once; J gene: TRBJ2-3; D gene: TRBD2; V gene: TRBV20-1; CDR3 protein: CSARTSGRQNPDTQYF; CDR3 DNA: TGCAGTGCGAGGACTAGCGGGAGACAGAATCCAGATACGCAGTATTTT
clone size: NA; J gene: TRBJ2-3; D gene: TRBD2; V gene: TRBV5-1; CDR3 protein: CASSLETSGFTDTQYF; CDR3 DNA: TGCGCCAGCAGCTTGGAGACTAGCGGCTTCACAGATACGCAGTATTTT
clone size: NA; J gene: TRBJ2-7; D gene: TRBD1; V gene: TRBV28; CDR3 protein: CASSTTGVVRNEQYF; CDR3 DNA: TGTGCCAGCAGCACAACAGGGGTCGTGAGGAACGAGCAGTACTTC
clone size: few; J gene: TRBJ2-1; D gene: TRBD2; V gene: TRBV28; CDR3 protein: CASRSPGIAGGHEQFF; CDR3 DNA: TGTGCCAGCAGATCCCCGGGTATAGCGGGAGGCCATGAGCAGTTCTTC
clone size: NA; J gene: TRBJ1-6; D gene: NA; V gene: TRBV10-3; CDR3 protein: CAISNSPYNSPLHF; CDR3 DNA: TGTGCCATCAGTAACAGTCCTTATAATTCACCCCTCCACTTT
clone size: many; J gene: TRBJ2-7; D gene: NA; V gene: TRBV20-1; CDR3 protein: CSASDGTSYEQYF; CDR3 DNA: TGCAGTGCTAGTGACGGGACTTCCTACGAGCAGTACTTC
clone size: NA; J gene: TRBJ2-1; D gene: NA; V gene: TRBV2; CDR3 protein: CAAWTGANEQFF; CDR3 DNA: TGTGCTGCATGGACGGGAGCGAATGAGCAGTTCTTC
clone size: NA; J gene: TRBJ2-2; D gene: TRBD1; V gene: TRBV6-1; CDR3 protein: CASSGLMTGPGELFF; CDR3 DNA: TGTGCCAGCAGTGGATTGATGACAGGGCCCGGGGAGCTGTTTTTT
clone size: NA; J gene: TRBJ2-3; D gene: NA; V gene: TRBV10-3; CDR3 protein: CAALADQKDTQYF; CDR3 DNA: TGTGCCGCCCTGGCGGACCAGAAGGATACGCAGTATTTT
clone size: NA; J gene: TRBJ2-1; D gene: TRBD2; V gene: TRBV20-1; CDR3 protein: CSASRGTNGRMNEQFF; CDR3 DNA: TGCAGTGCTAGCCGTGGGACTAACGGGAGGATGAATGAGCAGTTCTTC
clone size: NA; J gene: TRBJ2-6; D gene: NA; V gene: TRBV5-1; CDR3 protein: CASLPGALSSGANVLTF; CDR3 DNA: TGCGCCAGCCTCCCTGGAGCCCTGAGCTCTGGGGCCAACGTCCTGACTTTC
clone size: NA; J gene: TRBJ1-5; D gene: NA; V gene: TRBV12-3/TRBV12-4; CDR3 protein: CASSLGRRNQPQHF; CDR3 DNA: TGTGCCAGTAGTTTGGGCAGACGGAATCAGCCCCAGCATTTT
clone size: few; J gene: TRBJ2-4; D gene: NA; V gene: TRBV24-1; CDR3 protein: CATSDSRTDGTNIQYF; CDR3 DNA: TGTGCCACCAGTGATTCTCGGACGGACGGAACCAACATTCAGTACTTC
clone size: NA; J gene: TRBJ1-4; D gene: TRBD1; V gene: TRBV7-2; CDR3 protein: CASSSNTGTGDEKLFF; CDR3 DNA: TGTGCCAGCAGCTCAAATACCGGGACAGGGGATGAAAAACTGTTTTTT
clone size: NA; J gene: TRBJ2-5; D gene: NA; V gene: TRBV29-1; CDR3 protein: CSAARRLQETQYF; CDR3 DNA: TGCAGCGCAGCCCGTCGGCTTCAAGAGACCCAGTACTTC
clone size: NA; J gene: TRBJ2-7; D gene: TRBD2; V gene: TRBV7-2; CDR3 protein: CASSTSGISYNEQYF; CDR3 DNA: TGTGCCAGCAGTACTAGCGGGATATCGTACAATGAGCAGTACTTC
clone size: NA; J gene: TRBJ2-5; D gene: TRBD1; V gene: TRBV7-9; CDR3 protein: CASSPTGTGVLRGTQYF; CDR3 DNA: TGTGCCAGCAGCCCAACCGGGACAGGAGTCCTTAGGGGGACCCAGTACTTC
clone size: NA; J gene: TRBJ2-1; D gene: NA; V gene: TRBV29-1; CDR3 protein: CSVEVPRISYNEQFF; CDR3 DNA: TGCAGCGTTGAAGTCCCCCGGATTTCCTACAATGAGCAGTTCTTC
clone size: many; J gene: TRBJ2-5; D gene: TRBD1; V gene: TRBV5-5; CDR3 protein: CASNPSGGGFETQYF; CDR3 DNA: TGTGCCAGCAACCCGTCAGGGGGCGGTTTCGAGACCCAGTACTTC
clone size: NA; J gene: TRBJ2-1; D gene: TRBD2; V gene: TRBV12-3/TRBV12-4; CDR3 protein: CASRPLAAGDEQFF; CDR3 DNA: TGTGCCAGCAGACCTCTAGCGGCCGGGGATGAGCAGTTCTTC
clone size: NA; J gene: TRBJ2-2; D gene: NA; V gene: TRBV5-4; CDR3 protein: CASSSTGLFADTGELFF; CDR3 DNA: TGTGCCAGCAGCTCTACCGGCCTTTTCGCGGACACCGGGGAGCTGTTTTTT
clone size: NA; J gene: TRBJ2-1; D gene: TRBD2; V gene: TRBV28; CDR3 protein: CASKSSGSYNEQFF; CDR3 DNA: TGTGCCAGCAAATCTAGCGGCTCCTACAATGAGCAGTTCTTC
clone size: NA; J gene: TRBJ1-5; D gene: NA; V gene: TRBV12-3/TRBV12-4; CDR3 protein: CASSPTASNQPQHF; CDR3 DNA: TGTGCCAGCAGCCCTACAGCGAGCAATCAGCCCCAGCATTTT
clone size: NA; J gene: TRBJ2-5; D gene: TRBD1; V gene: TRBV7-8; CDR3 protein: CASSEGQLEVQYF; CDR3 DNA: TGTGCCAGCAGCGAGGGACAGCTAGAAGTCCAGTACTTC
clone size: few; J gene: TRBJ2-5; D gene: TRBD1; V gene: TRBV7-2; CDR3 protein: CASSSAGGPETQYF; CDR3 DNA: TGTGCCAGCAGCTCTGCAGGGGGCCCAGAGACCCAGTACTTC
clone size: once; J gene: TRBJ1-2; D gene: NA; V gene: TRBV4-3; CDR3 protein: CASSHTGSYGYTF; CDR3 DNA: TGCGCCAGCAGCCATACAGGGAGCTATGGCTACACCTTC
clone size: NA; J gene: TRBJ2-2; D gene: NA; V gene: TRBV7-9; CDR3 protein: CASRILVTGELFF; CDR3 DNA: TGTGCCAGCAGGATTCTAGTAACCGGGGAGCTGTTTTTT
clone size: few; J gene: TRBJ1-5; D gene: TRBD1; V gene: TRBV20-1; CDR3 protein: CSAQGAGSNQPQHF; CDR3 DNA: TGCAGTGCGCAGGGGGCGGGGAGCAATCAGCCCCAGCATTTT
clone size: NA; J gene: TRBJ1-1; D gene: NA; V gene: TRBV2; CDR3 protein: CASRRDTAMNTEAFF; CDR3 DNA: TGTGCCAGCCGCCGGGACACCGCCATGAACACTGAAGCTTTCTTT
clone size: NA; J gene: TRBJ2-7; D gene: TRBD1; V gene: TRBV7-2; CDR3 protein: CASTLDRGTYEQYF; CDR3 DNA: TGTGCCAGCACCCTGGACAGGGGGACCTACGAGCAGTACTTC
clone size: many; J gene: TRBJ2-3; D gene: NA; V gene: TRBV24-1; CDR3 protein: CATRGVGTDTQYF; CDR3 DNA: TGTGCCACCAGAGGTGTCGGGACAGATACGCAGTATTTT
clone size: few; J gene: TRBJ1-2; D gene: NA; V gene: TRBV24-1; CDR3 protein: CATSDLDVGKANYGYTF; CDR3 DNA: TGTGCCACCAGTGATTTGGATGTCGGCAAAGCTAACTATGGCTACACCTTC
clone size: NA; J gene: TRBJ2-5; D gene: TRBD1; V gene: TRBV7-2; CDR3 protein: CASSLGGEYQETQYF; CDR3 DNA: TGTGCCAGCAGTTTAGGGGGCGAGTACCAAGAGACCCAGTACTTC
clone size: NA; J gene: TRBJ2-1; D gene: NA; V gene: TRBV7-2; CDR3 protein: CASSPAEPPYNEQFF; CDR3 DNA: TGTGCCAGCAGCCCAGCGGAGCCCCCCTACAATGAGCAGTTCTTC
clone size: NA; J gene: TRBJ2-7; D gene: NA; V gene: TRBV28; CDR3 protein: CASSNREQYF; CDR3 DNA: TGTGCCAGCAGTAACCGTGAGCAGTACTTC
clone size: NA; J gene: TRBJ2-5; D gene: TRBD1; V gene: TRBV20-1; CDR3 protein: CSARDRTGGETQYF; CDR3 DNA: TGCAGTGCTAGAGACCGGACAGGCGGAGAGACCCAGTACTTC
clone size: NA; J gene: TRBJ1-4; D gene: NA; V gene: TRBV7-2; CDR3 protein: CASSLGGSGREKLFF; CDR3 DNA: TGTGCCAGCAGCTTAGGGGGGTCAGGGAGGGAAAAACTGTTTTTT
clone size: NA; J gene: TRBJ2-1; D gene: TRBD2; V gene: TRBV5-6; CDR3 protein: CASSWGGTNEQFF; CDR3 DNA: TGTGCCAGCAGCTGGGGGGGTACCAATGAGCAGTTCTTC
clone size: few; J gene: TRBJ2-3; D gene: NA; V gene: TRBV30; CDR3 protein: CAWSVMSTDTQYF; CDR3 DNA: TGTGCCTGGAGTGTGATGAGCACAGATACGCAGTATTTT
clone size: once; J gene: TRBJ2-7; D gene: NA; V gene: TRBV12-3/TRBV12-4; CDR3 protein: CASCRGAGIYNEQYF; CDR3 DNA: TGTGCCAGCTGCAGGGGGGCGGGGATATACAATGAGCAGTACTTC
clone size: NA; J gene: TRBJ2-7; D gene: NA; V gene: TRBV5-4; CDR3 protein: CASSLYDGGTYEQYF; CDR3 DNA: TGTGCCAGCAGCTTGTATGACGGGGGTACCTACGAGCAGTACTTC
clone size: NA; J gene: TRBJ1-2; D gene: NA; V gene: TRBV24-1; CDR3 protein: CATSDDTGGYTF; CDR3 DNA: TGTGCCACCAGTGACGACACTGGCGGCTACACCTTC
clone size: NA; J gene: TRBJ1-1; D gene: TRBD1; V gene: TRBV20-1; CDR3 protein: CSAGQVNTEAFF; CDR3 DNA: TGCAGTGCAGGACAGGTGAACACTGAAGCTTTCTTT
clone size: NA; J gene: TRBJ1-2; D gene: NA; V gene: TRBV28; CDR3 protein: CASSSSPINYGYTF; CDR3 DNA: TGTGCCAGCAGTTCCTCTCCTATTAACTATGGCTACACCTTC
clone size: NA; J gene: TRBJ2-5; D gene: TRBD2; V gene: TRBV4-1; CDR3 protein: CASSPRERGAQETQYF; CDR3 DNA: TGCGCCAGCAGCCCTCGTGAGCGGGGGGCCCAAGAGACCCAGTACTTC
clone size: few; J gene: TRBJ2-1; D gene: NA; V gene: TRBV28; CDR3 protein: CASSEGRGDEQFF; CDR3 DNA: TGTGCCAGCAGTGAAGGACGGGGTGATGAGCAGTTCTTC
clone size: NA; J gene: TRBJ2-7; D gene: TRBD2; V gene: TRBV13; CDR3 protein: CASTQAGGEQYF; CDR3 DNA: TGTGCCAGCACCCAGGCGGGGGGCGAGCAGTACTTC